Included here is one T cell receptor (beta chain) sequence, with context. There is no known antigen for this receptor. The input lacks base qualities; no much larger clone sits a single base away. From each donor, a single peripheral blood sample of around 120 mL on average was drawn into heparinised tubes. Using a panel that included CD45RO, CCR7, CD25, CD127, CD95 and CD27, naive, central memory, regulatory and stem cell-like memory CD4+ T cells were sorted on a BD FACSAria II. All sorted populations exceeded 95% purity. PBMCs were separated immediately by Lymphoprep density gradient centrifugation and were stained directly, without being cultured. Samples were stained and sorted in pairs, with one healthy donor and one patient per experiment, so that batch effects were minimized. This record comes from a study of beta chain features in type 1 diabetes (dated 2018 in TCRdb). Regarding the complete study: Patients and healthy donors did not differ in mean age, gender distribution, total cell number or subset yield. A total of 100 million to 110 million sorted cells were examined across all samples, and a strong correlation was observed between cell number per subset and RNA yield. In the study, recently diagnosed type 1 diabetes patients and matched healthy donors were compared on the TCRB repertoires of their sorted circulating CD4+ T cell subsets. Naive and central memory subsets were obtained from all 30 or so donors, but regulatory and stem cell-like memory subsets were isolated from only 8 patients and roughly 8 healthy donors.

From the cysteine up to the phenylalanine, the CDR3 has a length of 20 residues. Only CDR3 DNA remains: 60 bases, in frame from the first base. Germline trimming: 0 bases from V, 6 bases from J; junction bases outside gene matches: 19. The germline V gene supplies CDR1 SGHRS and CDR2 YFSETQ. Study-wide conclusions, independent of this receptor: Naive, central memory and regulatory TCRB repertoires appeared to be more similar among patients than among healthy donors. Sequencing cDNA rather than genomic DNA could over-represent highly expressing activated cells, although activation and CD3 levels did not differ between groups. Shorter templates might be favored by PCR, yet because patient and control samples were amplified and corrected together, any such skew would affect both groups equally. At VDJ recombination sites, patients with type 1 diabetes made fewer insertions and deleted more nucleotides, a pattern implying thymic rearrangement abnormalities. In all four CD4+ subsets, TCRB CDR3 length was moderately but significantly shorter in type 1 diabetes patients. HLA sub-analyses involved small numbers of individuals, so any influence of HLA type on TCRB rearrangement remained unresolved.

The entire isolated RNA was reverse transcribed using the High Capacity cDNA Reverse Transcription Kit, and thus expressed TCRB transcripts were sequenced. Naive, central memory and regulatory T cell samples underwent deep immunoSEQ sequencing, averaging about 3.57 million total reads per sample. Sorted cells were lysed in RLT buffer, and RNA was extracted using DNase-treated RNeasy Micro or Mini kits according to cell number. To prevent cross-contamination, every cell subset was processed on its own, while patient and healthy donor samples were processed together. The immunoSEQ multiplex PCR was used to amplify TCRB sequences from cDNA, yielding 87-bp fragments that span the CDR3 region. Sequencing of the amplicons was done on the Illumina HiSeq platform. In the source study's methods: PCR bias was corrected computationally using synthetic template baselines, and reads within Hamming distance 2 were collapsed, with unmergeable singletons discarded. Reads were aligned against IMGT to assign V, D and J genes, CDR3 length and insertions or deletions at six rearrangement sites. Clonotype counts were normalized to sorted cell number within each subset before computing true diversity and Gini coefficients with the tcR R package. The overlap coefficient, calculated on TCRB nucleotide sequences, was used to quantify repertoire sharing. As a proxy for the pre-selection repertoire, out-of-frame TCRB sequences from naive cells were analyzed. TCRdb provides this immuneACCESS table in a form limited to in-frame rearrangements. Some clones are lacking; in checked studies, under half of them reflect an unresolved V gene, and why the rest are absent is not known. That table supplies the V and J calls and clone size; D and trimming were determined from the DNA. The sample table shows 130,000 to 150,000 clones, and roughly 10% are seen once. The leading ten clones occupy around 1.2% of the sample.

The receptor was isolated from a man in his late teens or twenties in good health. This chain joins TRBV5-1 to TRBJ2-1, with TRBD2 matching 9 junction bases. The sequenced material came from naive CD4+ T cells from blood. Explained via the paper, the cell subset or site label denotes: true naive CD4+ T cells. This receptor carries the CDR3 CASSLGAWVRRGGRSNEQFF. The bases are TGCGCCAGCAGCTTGGGTGCATGGGTGAGGCGGGGGGGTCGCAGCAATGAGCAGTTCTTC.